The rows below give T cell receptor beta chains drawn from one sample of a study of cytomegalovirus exposure and HLA in healthy donors. The method was immunoSEQ multiplex PCR; TCRdb's version includes in-frame clones alone and lacks a portion of them. Found here are 90,000 or so clones, roughly 85% of them singletons; the top ten hold 20%. Sequencing was carried out using PBMCs. The receptors here all came from a man aged 18 to 35 in good health and CMV-seropositive. The CDR3 runs from the conserved cysteine through the conserved F or W. The D gene is left open where the match is weak. Clone size is given for some rows only: seen once, a few or many times, or a class if the clone is expanded.

j_gene | d_gene | abundance | v_gene | CDR3aa | CDR3nt
TRBJ1-3 | . | . | TRBV6-6 | CASKTGSGNTIYF | TGTGCCAGCAAAACAGGCTCTGGAAACACCATATATTTT
TRBJ2-1 | . | once | TRBV20-1 | CSAGHEQFF | TGCAGTGCTGGCCATGAGCAGTTCTTC
TRBJ1-2 | TRBD1 | . | TRBV30 | CARRDREEDYGYTF | TGTGCCCGACGGGACAGGGAGGAAGACTATGGCTACACCTTC
TRBJ2-3 | TRBD2 | . | TRBV29-1 | CSVYGGSRADTQYF | TGCAGCGTTTACGGCGGGAGTAGGGCAGATACGCAGTATTTT
TRBJ2-7 | TRBD1 | . | TRBV28 | CASIRQGEDEQYF | TGTGCCAGCATTCGACAGGGAGAGGACGAGCAGTACTTC
TRBJ1-2 | TRBD1 | . | TRBV5-1 | CASSLEGQGPYGYTF | TGCGCCAGCAGCTTGGAGGGACAGGGACCTTATGGCTACACCTTC
TRBJ1-2 | . | . | TRBV5-1 | CASTRGSRSPEGYTF | TGCGCCAGCACCCGGGGGAGCAGGAGCCCCGAAGGCTACACCTTC
TRBJ2-1 | . | . | TRBV10-3 | CAISDLREDEQFF | TGTGCCATCAGTGATCTCAGGGAGGATGAGCAGTTCTTC
TRBJ2-7 | TRBD1 | . | TRBV11-2 | CASSLNQGVSYEQYF | TGTGCCAGCAGCTTAAATCAGGGGGTGAGCTACGAGCAGTACTTC
TRBJ1-2 | . | . | TRBV11-2 | CASSSRRGKPNYGYTF | TGTGCCAGCAGCTCCCGGCGGGGAAAGCCCAACTATGGCTACACCTTC
TRBJ2-1 | . | . | TRBV2 | CASTGQSLNNNEQFF | TGTGCCAGCACTGGACAATCTTTAAACAACAATGAGCAGTTCTTC
TRBJ1-4 | . | few | TRBV7-3 | CASSLYRDEKLFF | TGTGCCAGCAGCTTATATCGGGATGAAAAACTGTTTTTT
TRBJ2-1 | TRBD1 | . | TRBV25-1 | CASSEYIRQGINEQFF | TGTGCCAGCAGTGAATATATCCGACAGGGAATCAATGAGCAGTTCTTC
TRBJ2-1 | . | . | TRBV27 | CASSRELSYNEQFF | TGTGCCAGCAGTAGAGAACTGTCCTACAATGAGCAGTTCTTC
TRBJ1-3 | TRBD1 | . | TRBV6-1 | CASSGRQGRNTIYF | TGTGCCAGCAGTGGCAGACAGGGGCGGAACACCATATATTTT
TRBJ1-5 | . | . | TRBV30 | CAWTATGNQPQHF | TGTGCCTGGACCGCTACAGGCAATCAGCCCCAGCATTTT
TRBJ2-7 | . | once | TRBV6-5 | CASSYPRQGGSYEQYF | TGTGCCAGCAGTTACCCCCGACAGGGAGGCTCCTACGAGCAGTACTTC
TRBJ1-5 | . | once | TRBV5-6 | CASSLAGGPNQPQHF | TGTGCCAGCAGCTTGGCCGGGGGGCCCAATCAGCCCCAGCATTTT
TRBJ2-5 | . | . | TRBV9 | CASSVGLGRGQTQYF | TGTGCCAGCAGCGTAGGGCTCGGGCGGGGACAGACCCAGTACTTC
TRBJ1-1 | TRBD1 | few | TRBV27 | CASSKRTGGYTEAFF | TGTGCCAGCAGTAAGAGGACAGGGGGCTACACTGAAGCTTTCTTT
TRBJ1-1 | TRBD1 | . | TRBV6-5 | CASSPDRVGVAFF | TGTGCCAGCAGCCCCGACAGGGTGGGCGTAGCTTTCTTT
TRBJ2-7 | . | . | TRBV7-9 | CASSPRGAYEQYF | TGTGCCAGCAGCCCCCGGGGAGCGTACGAGCAGTACTTC
TRBJ1-3 | . | . | TRBV28 | CASSLGWGVTGNTIYF | TGTGCCAGCAGTTTAGGCTGGGGAGTTACTGGAAACACCATATATTTT
TRBJ2-2 | . | . | TRBV28 | CASSSWVNRRGTGELFF | TGTGCCAGCAGTTCCTGGGTAAACAGGCGTGGCACCGGGGAGCTGTTTTTT
TRBJ2-5 | . | . | TRBV11-3 | CASSQTGGTRETQYF | TGTGCCAGCAGTCAGACAGGGGGGACTAGGGAGACCCAGTACTTC
TRBJ2-1 | TRBD1 | . | TRBV5-6 | CASSSTTGAINNEQFF | TGTGCCAGCAGCTCAACCACAGGGGCGATAAACAATGAGCAGTTCTTC
TRBJ2-1 | TRBD2 | . | TRBV7-2 | CASSSRSGIDEQFF | TGTGCCAGCAGCTCCCGCAGCGGGATCGATGAGCAGTTCTTC
TRBJ2-6 | . | . | TRBV4-1 | CASSQDRLAVSSGANVLTF | TGCGCCAGCAGCCAAGACCGTCTAGCTGTGAGCTCTGGGGCCAACGTCCTGACTTTC